A selection of T cell receptor beta chains follows, all from one sample in a study of blood T cell repertoires in COVID-19. Generated by immunoSEQ multiplex PCR, the TCRdb table keeps only in-frame clones and is missing some. The data show hundreds of thousands of clones, about 86% seen once. Sequenced input: peripheral blood. The source is an elderly woman with acute or convalescent COVID-19. Each CDR3 is given without its conserved first and last residue. The order of the fields is CDR3 protein, clone size, V gene, J gene, D gene. A D gene is named only where the DNA matches it firmly. Clone size is not always given. Where it is, it says once, few, many or a class for expanded clones.

CDR3 protein: AWSGDRGTSNQPQH; clone size: .; V gene: TRBV30; J gene: TRBJ1-5; D gene: TRBD1
CDR3 protein: ATSEPQGNTGELF; clone size: .; V gene: TRBV24-1; J gene: TRBJ2-2; D gene: .
CDR3 protein: ASSLLRGGNTEAF; clone size: .; V gene: TRBV7-3; J gene: TRBJ1-1; D gene: .
CDR3 protein: ASSPGVSTDTQY; clone size: .; V gene: TRBV28; J gene: TRBJ2-3; D gene: .
CDR3 protein: ASRRQGVGQPQH; clone size: .; V gene: TRBV2; J gene: TRBJ1-5; D gene: TRBD1
CDR3 protein: AISDSTLAAF; clone size: .; V gene: TRBV10-3; J gene: TRBJ1-1; D gene: .
CDR3 protein: ASSLGEKLF; clone size: few; V gene: TRBV6-6; J gene: TRBJ1-4; D gene: .
CDR3 protein: AWRGRGLYNEQF; clone size: .; V gene: TRBV30; J gene: TRBJ2-1; D gene: .
CDR3 protein: ASRPRLAYEQY; clone size: .; V gene: TRBV27; J gene: TRBJ2-7; D gene: .
CDR3 protein: ASSYRGQLNEKLF; clone size: .; V gene: TRBV6-5; J gene: TRBJ1-4; D gene: TRBD1
CDR3 protein: SAGGGASSYNEQF; clone size: .; V gene: TRBV29-1; J gene: TRBJ2-1; D gene: .
CDR3 protein: AISEQLAKNEQF; clone size: .; V gene: TRBV10-3; J gene: TRBJ2-1; D gene: .
CDR3 protein: ASTRGLAWNEQF; clone size: once; V gene: TRBV6-5; J gene: TRBJ2-1; D gene: TRBD2
CDR3 protein: ASSVGTGETGELF; clone size: .; V gene: TRBV9; J gene: TRBJ2-2; D gene: TRBD1
CDR3 protein: ASSTRGASGNTIY; clone size: .; V gene: TRBV5-6; J gene: TRBJ1-3; D gene: TRBD1
CDR3 protein: ASSRITGGSGNTIY; clone size: .; V gene: TRBV14; J gene: TRBJ1-3; D gene: TRBD1
CDR3 protein: ASSQDRGNEKLF; clone size: .; V gene: TRBV7-9; J gene: TRBJ1-4; D gene: TRBD1
CDR3 protein: ASRQVTDTQY; clone size: .; V gene: TRBV2; J gene: TRBJ2-3; D gene: .
CDR3 protein: ASSLGLGGSSTDTQY; clone size: .; V gene: TRBV28; J gene: TRBJ2-3; D gene: .
CDR3 protein: ASSTGTGGLETQY; clone size: .; V gene: TRBV11-1; J gene: TRBJ2-5; D gene: TRBD1
CDR3 protein: SAKRGTEAF; clone size: .; V gene: TRBV20-1; J gene: TRBJ1-1; D gene: .
CDR3 protein: ASTQGGAGNTIY; clone size: .; V gene: TRBV3-1/TRBV3-2; J gene: TRBJ1-3; D gene: .
CDR3 protein: ASSQDGPGQGLSSDQPQH; clone size: .; V gene: TRBV4-1; J gene: TRBJ1-5; D gene: TRBD1
CDR3 protein: ASSLGTGQNNEQF; clone size: .; V gene: TRBV5-1; J gene: TRBJ2-1; D gene: TRBD1
CDR3 protein: ASTRGHPYNEQF; clone size: .; V gene: TRBV6-5; J gene: TRBJ2-1; D gene: .
CDR3 protein: ASSETSHRGNTEAF; clone size: .; V gene: TRBV25-1; J gene: TRBJ1-1; D gene: TRBD1
CDR3 protein: ACYRDSSGNTIY; clone size: few; V gene: TRBV6-5; J gene: TRBJ1-3; D gene: .
CDR3 protein: ASSLGPVGQGYEQY; clone size: .; V gene: TRBV5-1; J gene: TRBJ2-7; D gene: TRBD1
CDR3 protein: ASSVGGARYGYT; clone size: once; V gene: TRBV9; J gene: TRBJ1-2; D gene: .
CDR3 protein: ASRGPGLAGISSYEQY; clone size: .; V gene: TRBV7-9; J gene: TRBJ2-7; D gene: TRBD2
CDR3 protein: TSYTLGIHYEQY; clone size: .; V gene: TRBV1; J gene: TRBJ2-7; D gene: .
CDR3 protein: ASSPQEGKHTEAF; clone size: once; V gene: TRBV18; J gene: TRBJ1-1; D gene: .
CDR3 protein: ASSSSGASGGFEQY; clone size: few; V gene: TRBV5-4; J gene: TRBJ2-7; D gene: TRBD2
CDR3 protein: ASSPGQGSSPLH; clone size: few; V gene: TRBV3-1/TRBV3-2; J gene: TRBJ1-6; D gene: TRBD1
CDR3 protein: ASSSRTANYGYT; clone size: few; V gene: TRBV19; J gene: TRBJ1-2; D gene: .
CDR3 protein: ASTPTRDTLYGYT; clone size: .; V gene: TRBV6-6; J gene: TRBJ1-2; D gene: .
CDR3 protein: ASSTPSGGAAGELF; clone size: .; V gene: TRBV19; J gene: TRBJ2-2; D gene: TRBD2
CDR3 protein: ATKGGRSTEAF; clone size: .; V gene: TRBV15; J gene: TRBJ1-1; D gene: .
CDR3 protein: ASSLSRDFYGYT; clone size: .; V gene: TRBV18; J gene: TRBJ1-2; D gene: .
CDR3 protein: ASSYRQGTYEQY; clone size: .; V gene: TRBV3-1/TRBV3-2; J gene: TRBJ2-7; D gene: TRBD1
CDR3 protein: ASSAQVAGELF; clone size: .; V gene: TRBV7-3; J gene: TRBJ2-2; D gene: .
CDR3 protein: AWRGQGLGGEQY; clone size: .; V gene: TRBV30; J gene: TRBJ2-7; D gene: TRBD1
CDR3 protein: ASSLVQGDGYT; clone size: .; V gene: TRBV12-3/TRBV12-4; J gene: TRBJ1-2; D gene: .
CDR3 protein: ASSQTGGSGNTIY; clone size: .; V gene: TRBV18; J gene: TRBJ1-3; D gene: TRBD1
CDR3 protein: ASSSVIAFTDTQY; clone size: .; V gene: TRBV28; J gene: TRBJ2-3; D gene: .
CDR3 protein: ASKGPGTSYGYT; clone size: .; V gene: TRBV25-1; J gene: TRBJ1-2; D gene: .
CDR3 protein: AWRGATSGNSPLH; clone size: few; V gene: TRBV30; J gene: TRBJ1-6; D gene: .
CDR3 protein: ASSPDRDTEAF; clone size: .; V gene: TRBV13; J gene: TRBJ1-1; D gene: TRBD1
CDR3 protein: ASRTGFDQPQH; clone size: .; V gene: TRBV6-5; J gene: TRBJ1-5; D gene: TRBD1
CDR3 protein: ASSSTRDEAF; clone size: .; V gene: TRBV7-9; J gene: TRBJ1-1; D gene: .
CDR3 protein: ASSQGEETQY; clone size: .; V gene: TRBV11-3; J gene: TRBJ2-5; D gene: .
CDR3 protein: ASTLISGSTDTQY; clone size: .; V gene: TRBV5-1; J gene: TRBJ2-3; D gene: .
CDR3 protein: TSSPGTGANEKLF; clone size: few; V gene: TRBV1; J gene: TRBJ1-4; D gene: .
CDR3 protein: SVARGDTQY; clone size: .; V gene: TRBV29-1; J gene: TRBJ2-3; D gene: .
CDR3 protein: ASSPNYEKLF; clone size: .; V gene: TRBV28; J gene: TRBJ1-4; D gene: .